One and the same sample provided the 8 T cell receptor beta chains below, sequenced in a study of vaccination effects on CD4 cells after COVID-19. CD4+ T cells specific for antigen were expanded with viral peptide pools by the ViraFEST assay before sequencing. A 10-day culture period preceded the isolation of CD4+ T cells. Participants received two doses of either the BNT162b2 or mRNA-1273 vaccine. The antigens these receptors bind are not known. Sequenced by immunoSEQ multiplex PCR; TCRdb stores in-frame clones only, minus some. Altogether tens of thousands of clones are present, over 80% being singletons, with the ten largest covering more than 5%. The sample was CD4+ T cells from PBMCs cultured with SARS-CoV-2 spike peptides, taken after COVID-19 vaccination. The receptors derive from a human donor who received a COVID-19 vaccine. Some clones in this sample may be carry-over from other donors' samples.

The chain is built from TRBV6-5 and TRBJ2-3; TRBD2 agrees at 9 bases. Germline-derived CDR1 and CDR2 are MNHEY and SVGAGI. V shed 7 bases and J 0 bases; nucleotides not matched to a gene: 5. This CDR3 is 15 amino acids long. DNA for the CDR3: TGTGCCAGCACAAAGCGGGGGGAAAGCACAGATACGCAGTATTTT. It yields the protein CASTKRGESTDTQYF.

The CDR3 sequence is CASSIDQGSNQPQHF. The DNA for the CDR3 is TGTGCCAGTAGTATAGATCAAGGCAGCAATCAGCCCCAGCATTTT. The chain uses TRBV19 and TRBJ1-5; D unclear. Trimming stripped 0 bases from V and 1 base from J, with 7 bases between. The germline gives CDR1 LNHDA, CDR2 SQIVND (reference sequence). This CDR3 is built from 15 residues.

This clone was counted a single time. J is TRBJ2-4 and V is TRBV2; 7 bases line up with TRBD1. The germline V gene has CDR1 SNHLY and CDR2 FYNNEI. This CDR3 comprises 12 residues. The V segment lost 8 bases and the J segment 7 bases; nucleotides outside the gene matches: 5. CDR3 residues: CASAPQGNIQYF. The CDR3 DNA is TGTGCCAGCGCCCCACAGGGGAACATTCAGTACTTC.

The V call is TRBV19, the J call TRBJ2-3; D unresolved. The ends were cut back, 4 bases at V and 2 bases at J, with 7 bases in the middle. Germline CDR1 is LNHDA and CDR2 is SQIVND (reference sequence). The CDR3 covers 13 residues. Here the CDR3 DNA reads TGTGCCAGTAGTACCCGGACCACAGATACGCAGTATTTT. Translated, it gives CASSTRTTDTQYF.

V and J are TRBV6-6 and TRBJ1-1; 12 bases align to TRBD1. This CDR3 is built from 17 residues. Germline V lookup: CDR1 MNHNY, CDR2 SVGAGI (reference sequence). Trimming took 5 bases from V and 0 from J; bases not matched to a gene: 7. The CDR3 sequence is CASSPLGQGALNTEAFF. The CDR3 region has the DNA TGTGCCAGCAGTCCCCTGGGACAGGGGGCTTTGAACACTGAAGCTTTCTTT.

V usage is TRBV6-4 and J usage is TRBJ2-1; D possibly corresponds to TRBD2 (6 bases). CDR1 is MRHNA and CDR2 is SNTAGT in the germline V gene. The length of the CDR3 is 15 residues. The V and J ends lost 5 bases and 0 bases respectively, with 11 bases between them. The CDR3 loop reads CASSHYGGSYNEQFF. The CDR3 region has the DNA TGTGCCAGCAGTCACTACGGGGGCTCCTACAATGAGCAGTTCTTC.

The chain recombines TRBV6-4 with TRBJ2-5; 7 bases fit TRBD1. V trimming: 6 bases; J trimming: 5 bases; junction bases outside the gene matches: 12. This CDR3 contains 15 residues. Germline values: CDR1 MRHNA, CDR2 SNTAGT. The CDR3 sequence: CASSQNPQGVETQYF. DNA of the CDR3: TGTGCCAGCAGCCAAAATCCTCAGGGGGTTGAGACCCAGTACTTC.

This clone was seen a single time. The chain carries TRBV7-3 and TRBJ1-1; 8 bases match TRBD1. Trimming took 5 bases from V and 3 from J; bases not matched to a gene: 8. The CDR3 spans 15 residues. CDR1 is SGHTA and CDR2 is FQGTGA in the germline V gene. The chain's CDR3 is CASSREGQAYTEAFF. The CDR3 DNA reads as TGTGCCAGCAGCCGGGAGGGACAGGCGTACACTGAAGCTTTCTTT.